Below are 5 T cell receptor beta chains sequenced from a single sample in a study of blood T cell repertoires in COVID-19. Sequenced by immunoSEQ multiplex PCR; TCRdb stores in-frame clones only, minus some. The sample has about 240,000 clones; approximately 86% are singletons. Sequencing was carried out using peripheral blood. The receptor set was obtained from a woman in her twenties or thirties with acute or convalescent COVID-19.

A few counts support this clone. The CDR3 reads CAWSSGRTGGYEQYF. The CDR3 region has the DNA TGTGCCTGGTCGAGCGGCCGGACAGGGGGCTACGAGCAGTACTTC. The chain has TRBV30 and TRBJ2-7; TRBD1 agrees at 10 bases. After removal of 5 bases from V and 3 bases from J, the junction contained 10 bases not matched to a gene. Germline loops: CDR1 GTSNPN, CDR2 SVGIG (reference sequence). This CDR3 is 15 amino acids long.

This chain joins TRBV7-9 and TRBJ2-3; 10 positions match TRBD2. V shed 7 bases, J shed 5 bases, and the junction held 9 bases outside the gene matches. In germline, CDR1 is SEHNR, CDR2 FQNEAQ (reference sequence). This CDR3 region has 15 residues. CDR3 region: CASTSSGSGIDTQYF. The CDR3 DNA follows: TGTGCCAGCACCTCTAGCGGGAGTGGTATAGATACGCAGTATTTT.

The V call is TRBV2, the J call TRBJ2-5; TRBD2 matches at 7 bases. The germline V gene has CDR1 SNHLY and CDR2 FYNNEI. Unmatched junction bases numbered 6, after V lost 7 bases and J lost 4 bases. The CDR3 is made up of 13 amino acids. The CDR3 is CASMPGRAETQYF. DNA of the CDR3: TGTGCCAGCATGCCGGGGAGGGCAGAGACCCAGTACTTC.

The genes are TRBV10-2 and TRBJ2-1, with D unresolved. There are 13 residues in the CDR3. Per germline, CDR1 WSHSY and CDR2 SAAADI. The V end was cut by 4 bases, the J end by 7 bases, with 11 bases between. DNA for the CDR3: TGCGCCAGCAGTGCAACTGAGGTGAATGAGCAGTTCTTC. Its translation is CASSATEVNEQFF.

V usage is TRBV24-1 and J usage is TRBJ1-1; D unclear. Germline V gene sequence: CDR1 KGHDR, CDR2 SFDVKD. V lost 0 bases to trimming and J lost 7 bases, with 5 bases between them. This CDR3 is built from 12 residues. The chain's CDR3 is CATSDLRGEAFF. CDR3 nucleotides: TGTGCCACCAGTGATTTGCGAGGTGAAGCTTTCTTT.